The 3 T cell receptor beta chains listed next were all sequenced from one sample in a study of T-cell memory formation after mild COVID-19. TCRdb called the 5' RACE reads again in MiXCR, with one record for every CDR3 protein. The profile shows roughly 110,000 distinct CDR3 sequences, about a fifth of them singletons. Specimen: PBMCs or a T cell subset sorted from them (not recorded which). These receptors originate from a man younger than 35 who had mild COVID-19 (a few samples of this study predate the infection). Cell type and time point are not known.

This clonotype has more than one count but fewer than ten. This chain uses TRBV30 with TRBJ1-1; tentatively, D is TRBD1 (5 bases). Trimming removed 4 bases from V and 0 bases from J, with 12 bases in between. Per germline, CDR1 GTSNPN and CDR2 SVGIG (reference sequence). The CDR3 is 14 amino acids. CDR3 region: CAWTRGPLNTEAFF. DNA of the CDR3: TGTGCCTGGACCCGGGGCCCCCTGAACACTGAAGCTTTCTTT.

This clonotype was detected many times. CDR3 sequence (DNA): TGTGCCAGCAGCTTAGAGGGTGACGCCACAGATACGCAGTATTTT. Its protein is CASSLEGDATDTQYF. The chain links TRBV7-6 to TRBJ2-3; no clear D. Germline CDR1 and CDR2: SGHVS and FNYEAQ. The V end lost 1 base, the J end lost 2 bases, and 10 bases lay between the germline ends. The CDR3 has 15 residues.

This chain links TRBV10-3 with TRBJ2-1; unclear D gene. CDR1 ENHRY and CDR2 SYGVKD come from the germline V gene. This CDR3 is 13 amino acids long. Trimming removed 2 bases from V and 10 bases from J, with 12 bases in between. The CDR3 sequence: CAISEKIVWEQFF. CDR3 nucleotides: TGTGCCATCAGTGAGAAGATAGTCTGGGAGCAGTTCTTC.